This TCR beta chain originates from a study of shared clonotypes between healthy human individuals. The CDR3 length is 15 residues. Germline V CDR1 and CDR2: LNHDA, SQIVND (reference sequence). The germline V and J ends were trimmed by 3 bases and 6 bases, with 18 bases remaining between them. Only Caucasian adults living in Nashville, Tennessee served as donors. The table came from immunoSEQ multiplex PCR; TCRdb's copy has only in-frame clones and leaves some out. The sample contains fewer than 550,000 clones, 75% to 80% of which appear only once. The chain is built from TRBV19 and TRBJ2-7; D possibly corresponds to TRBD1 (6 bases). Material: PBMCs. The receptor comes from a woman aged 40-49 years in good health. Some clones in this sample may be carry-over from other donors' samples. The CDR3 is CASSIFAGKGGEQYF. CDR3 sequence (DNA): TGTGCCAGTAGTATTTTTGCGGGCAAAGGGGGCGAGCAGTACTTC.